A selection of T cell receptor beta chains follows, all from one sample in a study of blood T cell repertoires in COVID-19. Generated by immunoSEQ multiplex PCR, the TCRdb table keeps only in-frame clones and is missing some. This table holds approximately 150,000 clones, more than 70% found once. The specimen was peripheral blood. These receptors all come from a human donor in a cohort sampled during active COVID-19. Each CDR3 is given with its conserved first and last residue. D genes are given only for firm matches. Size tells how often a clone was seen (once, few, many) or the class of an expanded clone, and some rows leave it out.

v_gene: TRBV30; d_gene: .; j_gene: TRBJ1-1; abundance: .; CDR3aa: CAWTTGVNTEAFF; CDR3nt: TGTGCCTGGACCACCGGGGTGAACACTGAAGCTTTCTTT
v_gene: TRBV27; d_gene: .; j_gene: TRBJ2-2; abundance: .; CDR3aa: CASSFHSEGELFF; CDR3nt: TGTGCCAGCAGTTTCCACTCGGAGGGGGAGCTGTTTTTT
v_gene: TRBV3-1/TRBV3-2; d_gene: TRBD1; j_gene: TRBJ1-3; abundance: .; CDR3aa: CASSLQGARSGNTIYF; CDR3nt: TGTGCCAGCAGCCTCCAGGGGGCCCGCTCTGGAAACACCATATATTTT
v_gene: TRBV5-1; d_gene: .; j_gene: TRBJ1-1; abundance: .; CDR3aa: CASSFGALMNTEAFF; CDR3nt: TGCGCCAGCAGCTTCGGAGCCCTCATGAACACTGAAGCTTTCTTT
v_gene: TRBV13; d_gene: .; j_gene: TRBJ1-1; abundance: .; CDR3aa: CASSLVGGDTEAFF; CDR3nt: TGTGCCAGCAGCTTAGTTGGAGGCGACACTGAAGCTTTCTTT
v_gene: TRBV5-8; d_gene: TRBD1; j_gene: TRBJ2-2; abundance: .; CDR3aa: CASSYWTGMNTGELFF; CDR3nt: TGTGCCAGCAGCTACTGGACAGGGATGAACACCGGGGAGCTGTTTTTT
v_gene: TRBV11-2; d_gene: .; j_gene: TRBJ1-3; abundance: once; CDR3aa: CATGGTSGNTIYF; CDR3nt: TGTGCCACTGGCGGGACCTCTGGAAACACCATATATTTT
v_gene: TRBV9; d_gene: TRBD2; j_gene: TRBJ2-2; abundance: .; CDR3aa: CASSVGLAGGNTGELFF; CDR3nt: TGTGCCAGCAGCGTAGGACTAGCGGGGGGGAACACCGGGGAGCTGTTTTTT
v_gene: TRBV6-5; d_gene: .; j_gene: TRBJ1-5; abundance: .; CDR3aa: CASSQGGGNQPQHF; CDR3nt: TGTGCCAGCAGCCAAGGGGGGGGGAACCAGCCCCAGCATTTT
v_gene: TRBV7-2; d_gene: TRBD1; j_gene: TRBJ1-5; abundance: .; CDR3aa: CASSLGDRVYNQPQHF; CDR3nt: TGTGCCAGCAGCTTAGGGGACAGGGTTTACAATCAGCCCCAGCATTTT
v_gene: TRBV27; d_gene: TRBD1; j_gene: TRBJ1-2; abundance: .; CDR3aa: CASRRRDSKAGYTF; CDR3nt: TGTGCCAGCAGGAGACGGGACAGTAAGGCTGGCTACACCTTC
v_gene: TRBV2; d_gene: TRBD2; j_gene: TRBJ2-5; abundance: .; CDR3aa: CASTARLAGIMETQYF; CDR3nt: TGTGCCAGCACCGCAAGACTAGCGGGTATTATGGAGACCCAGTACTTC
v_gene: TRBV6-4; d_gene: TRBD2; j_gene: TRBJ2-1; abundance: .; CDR3aa: CASSLTRAGGYEQFF; CDR3nt: TGTGCCAGCAGTCTTACCCGAGCGGGGGGTTATGAGCAGTTCTTC
v_gene: TRBV5-1; d_gene: .; j_gene: TRBJ2-5; abundance: .; CDR3aa: CASSDGGRETQYF; CDR3nt: TGCGCCAGCAGCGACGGGGGTCGGGAGACCCAGTACTTC
v_gene: TRBV7-2; d_gene: .; j_gene: TRBJ1-4; abundance: .; CDR3aa: CASSLPRVHDEKLFF; CDR3nt: TGTGCCAGCAGCTTACCCAGGGTACACGACGAAAAACTGTTTTTT
v_gene: TRBV6-6; d_gene: .; j_gene: TRBJ2-7; abundance: .; CDR3aa: CASSYDSSYEQYF; CDR3nt: TGTGCCAGCAGTTACGACAGCTCCTACGAGCAGTACTTC
v_gene: TRBV7-8; d_gene: TRBD1; j_gene: TRBJ2-2; abundance: .; CDR3aa: CASSLTGGTGELFF; CDR3nt: TGTGCCAGCAGCTTGACAGGGGGTACCGGGGAGCTGTTTTTT
v_gene: TRBV7-2; d_gene: .; j_gene: TRBJ1-1; abundance: .; CDR3aa: CASSLFDKDTEAFF; CDR3nt: TGTGCCAGCAGCTTATTTGACAAGGACACTGAAGCTTTCTTT
v_gene: TRBV9; d_gene: .; j_gene: TRBJ2-2; abundance: once; CDR3aa: CASSVVTVPTGELFF; CDR3nt: TGTGCCAGCAGCGTAGTCACAGTTCCCACCGGGGAGCTGTTTTTT
v_gene: TRBV19; d_gene: TRBD1; j_gene: TRBJ1-6; abundance: .; CDR3aa: CASSMGQGGSPLHF; CDR3nt: TGTGCCAGTAGTATGGGACAGGGGGGGTCACCCCTCCACTTT
v_gene: TRBV27; d_gene: .; j_gene: TRBJ1-1; abundance: once; CDR3aa: CASSLLAGTTEAFF; CDR3nt: TGTGCCAGCAGTTTATTGGCGGGGACCACTGAAGCTTTCTTT
v_gene: TRBV29-1; d_gene: .; j_gene: TRBJ2-7; abundance: .; CDR3aa: CSAKPQGNYEQYF; CDR3nt: TGCAGCGCGAAACCCCAGGGAAACTACGAGCAGTACTTC
v_gene: TRBV5-1; d_gene: .; j_gene: TRBJ1-2; abundance: .; CDR3aa: CASSLTENYGYTF; CDR3nt: TGCGCCAGCAGCTTAACAGAGAACTATGGCTACACCTTC
v_gene: TRBV30; d_gene: .; j_gene: TRBJ2-2; abundance: .; CDR3aa: CAWKKTSNDGELFF; CDR3nt: TGTGCCTGGAAGAAGACTAGTAACGACGGGGAGCTGTTTTTT
v_gene: TRBV4-3; d_gene: TRBD2; j_gene: TRBJ2-1; abundance: .; CDR3aa: CASSQGLAGPYNEQFF; CDR3nt: TGCGCCAGCAGCCAAGGACTAGCGGGCCCCTACAATGAGCAGTTCTTC
v_gene: TRBV7-9; d_gene: TRBD1; j_gene: TRBJ2-2; abundance: .; CDR3aa: CASRPQGAGELFF; CDR3nt: TGTGCCAGCCGTCCCCAGGGGGCCGGGGAGCTGTTTTTT
v_gene: TRBV29-1; d_gene: .; j_gene: TRBJ2-7; abundance: .; CDR3aa: CSVEGQGRYEQYF; CDR3nt: TGCAGCGTTGAAGGGCAGGGTCGCTACGAGCAGTACTTC
v_gene: TRBV29-1; d_gene: .; j_gene: TRBJ1-4; abundance: .; CDR3aa: CSVDTAGTNEKLFF; CDR3nt: TGCAGCGTTGATACGGCAGGGACTAATGAAAAACTGTTTTTT
v_gene: TRBV5-4; d_gene: .; j_gene: TRBJ1-6; abundance: .; CDR3aa: CASSLGQLYNSPLHF; CDR3nt: TGTGCCAGCAGCTTGGGACAGCTCTATAATTCACCCCTCCACTTT
v_gene: TRBV3-1/TRBV3-2; d_gene: .; j_gene: TRBJ1-1; abundance: few; CDR3aa: CASSQDRHLNTEAFF; CDR3nt: TGTGCCAGCAGCCAAGACCGACACCTGAACACTGAAGCTTTCTTT
v_gene: TRBV5-1; d_gene: TRBD1; j_gene: TRBJ2-5; abundance: .; CDR3aa: CASSRGQRQETQYF; CDR3nt: TGCGCCAGCAGTAGGGGACAGAGACAAGAGACCCAGTACTTC
v_gene: TRBV11-2; d_gene: .; j_gene: TRBJ1-1; abundance: .; CDR3aa: CASSLTPARSEAFF; CDR3nt: TGTGCCAGCAGCTTAACCCCGGCCAGGTCTGAAGCTTTCTTT
v_gene: TRBV5-1; d_gene: TRBD1; j_gene: TRBJ2-7; abundance: .; CDR3aa: CASSRDRDEQYF; CDR3nt: TGCGCCAGCAGTCGCGACAGGGACGAGCAGTACTTC
v_gene: TRBV9; d_gene: TRBD1; j_gene: TRBJ2-5; abundance: .; CDR3aa: CASSVATGQGVETQYF; CDR3nt: TGTGCCAGCAGCGTAGCTACGGGACAGGGGGTTGAGACCCAGTACTTC
v_gene: TRBV19; d_gene: .; j_gene: TRBJ1-5; abundance: .; CDR3aa: CASSVQGNQPQHF; CDR3nt: TGTGCCAGTAGCGTACAGGGTAATCAGCCCCAGCATTTT
v_gene: TRBV3-1/TRBV3-2; d_gene: .; j_gene: TRBJ1-5; abundance: .; CDR3aa: CASSQARGPNQPQHF; CDR3nt: TGTGCCAGCAGCCAGGCCAGGGGCCCCAATCAGCCCCAGCATTTT
v_gene: TRBV3-1/TRBV3-2; d_gene: TRBD1; j_gene: TRBJ2-5; abundance: .; CDR3aa: CASSRQGVTETQYF; CDR3nt: TGTGCCAGCAGCCGACAGGGAGTTACAGAGACCCAGTACTTC
v_gene: TRBV7-9; d_gene: TRBD2; j_gene: TRBJ2-5; abundance: .; CDR3aa: CASSRGTNQETQYF; CDR3nt: TGTGCCAGCAGCCGTGGGACTAACCAAGAGACCCAGTACTTC
v_gene: TRBV21-1; d_gene: .; j_gene: TRBJ1-4; abundance: once; CDR3aa: CAVTGDGTNEKLFF; CDR3nt: TGTGCCGTAACAGGGGATGGAACTAATGAAAAACTGTTTTTT
v_gene: TRBV7-2; d_gene: .; j_gene: TRBJ1-2; abundance: .; CDR3aa: CASSLEREGPGYTF; CDR3nt: TGTGCCAGCAGCTTAGAAAGGGAGGGCCCTGGCTACACCTTC
v_gene: TRBV21-1; d_gene: .; j_gene: TRBJ1-5; abundance: .; CDR3aa: CASSLPTDSNQPQHF; CDR3nt: TGTGCCAGCAGCTTACCCACAGATAGCAATCAGCCCCAGCATTTT
v_gene: TRBV6-1; d_gene: .; j_gene: TRBJ1-5; abundance: once; CDR3aa: CASSEGRAQPQHF; CDR3nt: TGTGCCAGCAGTGAGGGCAGAGCCCAGCCCCAGCATTTT
v_gene: TRBV25-1; d_gene: .; j_gene: TRBJ1-4; abundance: .; CDR3aa: CASASNEKLFF; CDR3nt: TGTGCCAGCGCCAGTAATGAAAAACTGTTTTTT
v_gene: TRBV10-3; d_gene: .; j_gene: TRBJ1-6; abundance: .; CDR3aa: CAISESNNRVDSPLHF; CDR3nt: TGTGCCATCAGTGAATCAAATAACAGGGTTGATTCACCCCTCCACTTT
v_gene: TRBV7-7; d_gene: TRBD1; j_gene: TRBJ2-5; abundance: .; CDR3aa: CASSLVTGGETQYF; CDR3nt: TGTGCTAGCAGCTTAGTGACAGGGGGAGAGACCCAGTACTTC
v_gene: TRBV11-3; d_gene: TRBD1; j_gene: TRBJ1-3; abundance: .; CDR3aa: CASSRTGAGNTIYF; CDR3nt: TGTGCCAGCAGCCGAACAGGGGCTGGAAACACCATATATTTT
v_gene: TRBV5-5; d_gene: .; j_gene: TRBJ1-1; abundance: .; CDR3aa: CASSLGQEGGEAFF; CDR3nt: TGTGCCAGCAGCTTGGGGCAGGAGGGAGGAGAAGCTTTCTTT
v_gene: TRBV9; d_gene: TRBD1; j_gene: TRBJ2-4; abundance: once; CDR3aa: CASSDGTGIAIQYF; CDR3nt: TGTGCCAGCAGCGACGGGACAGGGATCGCCATTCAGTACTTC
v_gene: TRBV5-1; d_gene: .; j_gene: TRBJ2-7; abundance: .; CDR3aa: CASSFRGSTTYEQYF; CDR3nt: TGCGCCAGCAGCTTCAGGGGATCTACTACCTACGAGCAGTACTTC
v_gene: TRBV5-5; d_gene: TRBD2; j_gene: TRBJ2-5; abundance: .; CDR3aa: CASSLGLAATQETQYF; CDR3nt: TGTGCCAGCAGCTTAGGACTAGCGGCGACCCAAGAGACCCAGTACTTC
v_gene: TRBV15; d_gene: .; j_gene: TRBJ1-1; abundance: .; CDR3aa: CATSREEAPTEAFF; CDR3nt: TGTGCCACCAGCAGAGAGGAGGCGCCCACTGAAGCTTTCTTT
v_gene: TRBV9; d_gene: TRBD2; j_gene: TRBJ2-3; abundance: .; CDR3aa: CASSVVASGGFTDTQYF; CDR3nt: TGTGCCAGCAGCGTAGTGGCTAGCGGGGGATTCACAGATACGCAGTATTTT
v_gene: TRBV25-1; d_gene: .; j_gene: TRBJ2-5; abundance: .; CDR3aa: CASRAVETQYF; CDR3nt: TGTGCCAGCAGAGCGGTAGAGACCCAGTACTTC
v_gene: TRBV14; d_gene: TRBD2; j_gene: TRBJ2-3; abundance: .; CDR3aa: CASSQDGGVSTDTQYF; CDR3nt: TGTGCCAGCAGCCAAGATGGGGGGGTAAGCACAGATACGCAGTATTTT
v_gene: TRBV9; d_gene: .; j_gene: TRBJ1-5; abundance: .; CDR3aa: CASSPRGNSNQPQHF; CDR3nt: TGTGCCAGCAGCCCTCGGGGGAATAGCAATCAGCCCCAGCATTTT
v_gene: TRBV11-2; d_gene: TRBD1; j_gene: TRBJ2-1; abundance: .; CDR3aa: CASSGGTGGYNEQFF; CDR3nt: TGTGCCAGCAGCGGTGGGACAGGGGGCTACAATGAGCAGTTCTTC
v_gene: TRBV4-1; d_gene: .; j_gene: TRBJ1-1; abundance: .; CDR3aa: CASSLIGGDGTEAFF; CDR3nt: TGCGCCAGCAGCCTGATCGGGGGAGACGGCACTGAAGCTTTCTTT
v_gene: TRBV5-5; d_gene: .; j_gene: TRBJ2-7; abundance: once; CDR3aa: CASTSEVSSSYEQYF; CDR3nt: TGTGCCAGCACTTCGGAGGTGTCCAGCTCCTACGAGCAGTACTTC
v_gene: TRBV5-1; d_gene: .; j_gene: TRBJ2-7; abundance: .; CDR3aa: CASSLAPGYGYEQYF; CDR3nt: TGCGCCAGCAGCTTGGCTCCAGGGTATGGCTACGAGCAGTACTTC
v_gene: TRBV7-2; d_gene: .; j_gene: TRBJ2-7; abundance: .; CDR3aa: CASSLQGELLSSSYEQYF; CDR3nt: TGTGCCAGCAGCTTACAGGGCGAACTTCTGTCGAGCTCCTACGAGCAGTACTTC